The sequence of this T cell receptor (beta chain) was determined in a study of shared clonotypes between healthy human individuals. Sorted-subset replicate PCRs used 200 to 250 ng DNA, tens of thousands of T cell genomes. Authors' methods: ImmunoSEQ only sent back junction sequences with no quality scores, so filtering was done differently. The assay was immunoSEQ multiplex PCR, and TCRdb's table has in-frame clones only and misses some. Clonal size and the V and J genes are those of that table, whereas D and trimming came from the DNA. Here the sample spans under 650,000 clones, 90% to 97% being singletons. The germline V gene encodes CDR1 SQVTM and CDR2 ANQGSEA. V was clipped by 6 bases and J by 7 bases, with 15 bases between them. The CDR3 consists of 12 residues.

This chain uses TRBV29-1 with TRBJ2-5, with D possibly being TRBD2 (5 bases). The TCR comes from a woman aged 25 to 39 in good health. The source material was naive CD4+ T cells sorted from blood. Subset denoted: CD45RA+ positively selected. CDR3 coding DNA: TGCAGCGTAGCAGCGGTTCGTGGGACCCAGTACTTC. It is translated as CSVAAVRGTQYF.